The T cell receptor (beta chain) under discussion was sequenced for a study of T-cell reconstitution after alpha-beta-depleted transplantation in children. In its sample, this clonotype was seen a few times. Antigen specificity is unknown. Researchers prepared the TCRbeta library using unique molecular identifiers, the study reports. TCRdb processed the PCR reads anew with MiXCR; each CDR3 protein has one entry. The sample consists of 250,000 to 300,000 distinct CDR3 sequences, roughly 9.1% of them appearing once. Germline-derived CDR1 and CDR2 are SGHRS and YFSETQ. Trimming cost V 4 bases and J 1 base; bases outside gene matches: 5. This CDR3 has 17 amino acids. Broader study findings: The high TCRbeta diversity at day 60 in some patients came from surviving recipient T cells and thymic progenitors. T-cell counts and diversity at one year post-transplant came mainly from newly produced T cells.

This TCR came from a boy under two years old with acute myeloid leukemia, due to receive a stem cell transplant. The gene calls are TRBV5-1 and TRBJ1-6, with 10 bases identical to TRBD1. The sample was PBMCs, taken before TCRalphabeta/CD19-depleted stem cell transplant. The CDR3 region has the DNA TGCGCCAGCAGCCCGGGACAGGGGAGATCCTATAATTCACCCCTCCACTTT. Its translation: CASSPGQGRSYNSPLHF.